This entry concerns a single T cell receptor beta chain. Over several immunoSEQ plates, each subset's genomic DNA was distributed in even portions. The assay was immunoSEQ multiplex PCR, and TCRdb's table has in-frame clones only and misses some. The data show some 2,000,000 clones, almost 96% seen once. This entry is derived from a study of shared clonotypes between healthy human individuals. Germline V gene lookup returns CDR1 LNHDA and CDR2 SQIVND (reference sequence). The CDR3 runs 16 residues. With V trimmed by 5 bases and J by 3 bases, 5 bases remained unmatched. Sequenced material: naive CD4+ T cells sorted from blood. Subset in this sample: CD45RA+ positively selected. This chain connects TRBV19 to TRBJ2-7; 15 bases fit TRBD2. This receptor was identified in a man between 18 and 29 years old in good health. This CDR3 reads CASSHPGLAGGYEQYF. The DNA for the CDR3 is TGTGCCAGTAGTCATCCGGGACTAGCGGGGGGCTACGAGCAGTACTTC.